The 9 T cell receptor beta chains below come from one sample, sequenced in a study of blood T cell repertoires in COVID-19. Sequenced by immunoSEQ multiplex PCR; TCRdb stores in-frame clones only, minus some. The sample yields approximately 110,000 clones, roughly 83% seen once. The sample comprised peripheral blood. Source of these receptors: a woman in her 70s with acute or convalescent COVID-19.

CDR3 nucleotide sequence: TGTGCCAGCAGTTTAGAGCTATGGGAAAAACTGTTTTTT. Protein product: CASSLELWEKLFF. This chain uses TRBV6-5 with TRBJ1-4, with unresolved D. V gave up 4 bases and J gave up 8 bases, with 11 bases separating them. Germline loops: CDR1 MNHEY, CDR2 SVGAGI. This CDR3 spans 13 amino acids.

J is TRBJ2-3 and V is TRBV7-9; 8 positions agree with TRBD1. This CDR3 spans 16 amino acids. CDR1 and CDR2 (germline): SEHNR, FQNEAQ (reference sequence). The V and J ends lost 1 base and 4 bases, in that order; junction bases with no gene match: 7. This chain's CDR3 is CASSLEGRGPADTQYF. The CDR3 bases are TGTGCCAGCAGCTTAGAAGGCAGGGGGCCGGCAGATACGCAGTATTTT.

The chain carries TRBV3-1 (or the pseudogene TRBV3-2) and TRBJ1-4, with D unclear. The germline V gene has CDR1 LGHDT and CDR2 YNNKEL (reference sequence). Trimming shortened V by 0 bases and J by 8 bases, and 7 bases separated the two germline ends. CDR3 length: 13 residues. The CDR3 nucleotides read TGTGCCAGCAGCCAAGAGAGGCAGGAAAAACTGTTTTTT. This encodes CASSQERQEKLFF.

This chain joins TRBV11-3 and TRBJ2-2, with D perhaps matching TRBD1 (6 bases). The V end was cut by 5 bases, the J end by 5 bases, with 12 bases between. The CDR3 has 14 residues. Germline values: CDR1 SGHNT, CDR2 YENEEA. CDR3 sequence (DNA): TGTGCCAGCAGCCAGGGGTTTTCAACCGGGGAGCTGTTTTTT. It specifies CASSQGFSTGELFF. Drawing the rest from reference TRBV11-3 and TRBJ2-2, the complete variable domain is EAGVVQSPRYKIIEKKQPVAFWCNPISGHNTLYWYLQNLGQGPELLIRYENEEAVDDSQLPKDRFSAERLKGVDSTLKIQPAELGDSAVYLCASSQGFSTGELFFGEGSRLTVL.

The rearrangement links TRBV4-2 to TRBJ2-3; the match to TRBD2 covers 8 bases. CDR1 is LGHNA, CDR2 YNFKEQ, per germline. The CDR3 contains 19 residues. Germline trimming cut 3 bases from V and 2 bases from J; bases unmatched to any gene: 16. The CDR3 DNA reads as TGTGCCAGCAGCCAGGGAACGGGGCTTGGTAGCGGGGTCACAGATACGCAGTATTTT. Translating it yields CASSQGTGLGSGVTDTQYF.

The CDR3 region is CASGTGGGTEAFF. Written as DNA, the CDR3 is TGTGCCAGCGGTACAGGGGGGGGCACTGAAGCTTTCTTT. The genes are TRBV2 and TRBJ1-1; 8 positions match TRBD1. Losses at the gene ends were 8 bases for V and 4 bases for J; bases not matched to a gene: 6. Germline loops: CDR1 SNHLY, CDR2 FYNNEI. The CDR3 spans 13 residues.

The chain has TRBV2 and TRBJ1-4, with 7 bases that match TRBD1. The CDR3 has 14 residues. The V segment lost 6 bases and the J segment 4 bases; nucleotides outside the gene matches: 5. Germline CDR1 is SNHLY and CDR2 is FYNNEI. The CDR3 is CASSPGQINEKLFF. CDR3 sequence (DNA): TGTGCCAGCAGCCCGGGACAGATTAATGAAAAACTGTTTTTT.

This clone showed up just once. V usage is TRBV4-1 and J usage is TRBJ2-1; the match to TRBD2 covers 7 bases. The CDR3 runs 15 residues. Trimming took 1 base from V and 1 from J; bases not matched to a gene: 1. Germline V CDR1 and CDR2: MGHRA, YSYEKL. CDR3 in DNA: TGCGCCAGCAGCCAAGTACTAGCGTCCTACAATGAGCAGTTCTTC. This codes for CASSQVLASYNEQFF.

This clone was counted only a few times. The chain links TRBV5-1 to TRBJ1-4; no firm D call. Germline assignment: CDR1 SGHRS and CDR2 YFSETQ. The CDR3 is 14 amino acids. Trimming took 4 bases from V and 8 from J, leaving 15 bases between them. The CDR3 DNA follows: TGCGCCAGCAGCCCGCAGGATTCCAAGGAAAAACTGTTTTTT. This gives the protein CASSPQDSKEKLFF.